This T cell receptor (beta chain) was recovered during a study of sequential checkpoint blockade in melanoma. Stated treatment: randomized to nivolumab then ipilimumab (arm A) or the reverse (arm B). Sorted cells were live CD3+CD8+, lacking CD19 and CD56, from PBMCs. Germline CDR1 reads SGHAT; CDR2 reads FQNNGV. Deletions cut 5 bases from V and 11 bases from J, with 8 bases between. This CDR3 has 10 residues. The table came from immunoSEQ multiplex PCR; TCRdb's copy has only in-frame clones and leaves some out. The table lists fewer than 35,000 clones, approximately 86% of them singletons. The sequences come from CD8+ T cells sorted from blood (inferred from file names), collected from a patient given nivolumab and ipilimumab in sequence. The V call is TRBV11-2, the J call TRBJ2-3; D may be TRBD1 (5 bases). This clonotype was sampled from a human donor with melanoma. The chain's CDR3 is CASSLREQYF. CDR3 nucleotides: TGTGCCAGCAGCCTCAGGGAGCAGTATTTT.